Included here is one T cell receptor beta chain sequence, with context. Its antigen is currently unknown. The sample originates from a study of cytomegalovirus exposure and HLA in healthy donors. CDR3 size: 14 residues. V lost 4 bases to trimming and J lost 1 base, with 11 bases between them. The germline gives CDR1 SGHKS, CDR2 YYEKEE (reference sequence). Study conclusions and caveats: Looking again later, the authors saw that most CMV-associated TCR beta chains seemed HLA-restricted. The records held CMV serostatus as the only immune exposure information. Prior analysis indicated that the majority of TCR beta V segments exhibited productivity approximately 87% or approximately 30% of the time.

PCR primers comprised 60 Vbeta and 13 Jbeta primers. Sequencing used immunoSEQ multiplex PCR; TCRdb keeps in-frame clones, though not all of them. The table has approximately 190,000 clones, over 70% seen once. The V and J genes are TRBV5-5 and TRBJ1-1; TRBD1 is a possible D gene (6 bases). The receptor was derived from a man aged 50-59 years in good health and CMV-seronegative. Sequencing was done on a sample of PBMCs. The CDR3 coding sequence is TGTGCCAGCAGCCAGTCGACAGGGAACACTGAAGCTTTCTTT. Protein: CASSQSTGNTEAFF. The complete variable domain, with remaining parts taken from reference TRBV5-5 and TRBJ1-1, reads DAGVTQSPTHLIKTRGQQVTLRCSPISGHKSVSWYQQVLGQGPQFIFQYYEKEERGRGNFPDRFSARQFPNYSSELNVNALLLGDSALYLCASSQSTGNTEAFFGQGTRLTVV.